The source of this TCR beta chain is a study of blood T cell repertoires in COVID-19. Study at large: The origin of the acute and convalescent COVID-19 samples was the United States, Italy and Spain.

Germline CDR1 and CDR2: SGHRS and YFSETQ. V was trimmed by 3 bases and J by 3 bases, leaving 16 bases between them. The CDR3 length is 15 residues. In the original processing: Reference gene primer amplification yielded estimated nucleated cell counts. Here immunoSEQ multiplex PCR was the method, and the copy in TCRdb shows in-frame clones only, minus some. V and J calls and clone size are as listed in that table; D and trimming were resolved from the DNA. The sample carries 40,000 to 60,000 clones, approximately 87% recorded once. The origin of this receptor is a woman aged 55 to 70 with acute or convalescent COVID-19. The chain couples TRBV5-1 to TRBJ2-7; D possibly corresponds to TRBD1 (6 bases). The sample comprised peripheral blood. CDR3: CASSSLQGADYEQYF. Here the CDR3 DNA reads TGCGCCAGCAGCTCCCTACAGGGTGCGGACTACGAGCAGTACTTC.